This T cell receptor (beta chain) was documented in a study of T cell changes during pregnancy in multiple sclerosis. Profiling relied on immunoSEQ multiplex PCR, and the TCRdb table lists in-frame clones only, not all of them. The sample contains 70,000 to 90,000 clones, roughly nine tenths of which appear only once. The CDR3 runs to 11 residues. Trimming stripped 5 bases from V and 11 bases from J, with 10 bases between. Germline V gene lookup returns CDR1 MDHEN and CDR2 SYDVKM. The V and J genes are TRBV28 and TRBJ2-1; tentative D call: TRBD2 (5 bases). This clonotype was sampled from a female donor in good health, serving as a control in a pregnancy study. Some clones in this sample may be carry-over from other donors' samples. This sample comprised PBMCs, obtained in the first trimester of pregnancy. In nucleotides, the CDR3 is TGTGCCAGCAGTACCCGGACTCAGCAGTTCTTC. Translating it yields CASSTRTQQFF.